This T cell receptor beta chain was recovered during a study of radiotherapy plus CTLA-4 blockade in lung cancer. To note about this clone: Its specificity is unknown.

Those patients who had chemo-refractory metastatic non-small-cell lung cancer were given focal radiation along with CTLA-4 blockade through ipilimumab. Trimming cost V 3 bases and J 4 bases, with 15 bases left between them. There are 15 residues in the CDR3. Germline V gives CDR1 WNHNN, CDR2 SYGVQD (reference sequence). Whole-study results and caveats: Tumor-derived TCR clones expanded in blood after radiotherapy plus ipilimumab. With interferon-beta, early dynamics of blood T cell clones were reported to best predict response.

Repertoires were generated with immunoSEQ multiplex PCR, while TCRdb's copy carries only in-frame clones and drops some. This sample has some 46,000 clones, with roughly four fifths found just once. The specimen comprised peripheral blood, sampled from a patient treated with radiotherapy plus ipilimumab. This chain uses TRBV10-1 with TRBJ2-5; a possible D gene is TRBD1 (7 bases). This TCR was recovered from a human donor with non-small cell lung cancer who had stable disease on radiotherapy plus ipilimumab. Written as DNA, the CDR3 is TGCGCCAGCAGTGACCAGACAGGGAGGATAGAGACCCAGTACTTC. It translates to CASSDQTGRIETQYF.